Shown below are 23 T cell receptor beta chains from a single sample sequenced in a study of T cells in localized non-small cell lung cancer. Sequencing used immunoSEQ multiplex PCR; TCRdb keeps in-frame clones, though not all of them. Here the sample spans around 100,000 clones, about nine tenths being singletons. The material sequenced was peripheral blood, taken before any cancer treatment. Receptor source: a man aged 40-75 years with stage I squamous cell lung carcinoma.

This chain uses TRBV20-1 with TRBJ1-1, with TRBD1 matching 9 bases. The germline CDR1 and CDR2 sequences are DFQATT and SNEGSKA (reference sequence). The CDR3 runs to 8 residues. The CDR3 bases are TGCAGGGGACAGGGACCTTTCTTT. Translation gives CRGQGPFF.

The chain joins TRBV9 to TRBJ2-1; 9 positions match TRBD2. V gave up 0 bases and J gave up 2 bases; unmatched junction bases: 3. CDR1 and CDR2 from the germline V gene are SGDLS and YYNGEE. This CDR3 is 16 amino acids long. CDR3 in amino acids: CASSVVGGGAYNEQFF. The CDR3 DNA sequence: TGTGCCAGCAGCGTAGTAGGCGGGGGGGCCTACAATGAGCAGTTCTTC.

The J gene is TRBJ1-6, the V gene TRBV6-6; 11 bases are shared with TRBD1. The V gene end was trimmed by 5 bases and the J gene end by 7 bases; junction bases not matched to a gene: 4. CDR1 MNHNY and CDR2 SVGAGI come from the germline V gene (reference sequence). The CDR3 extends over 15 amino acids. CDR3 nucleotide sequence: TGTGCCAGCAGTCAGGGACAGGGGGACAATTCACCCCTCCACTTT. The encoded protein is CASSQGQGDNSPLHF.

The genes are TRBV10-3 and TRBJ1-1; D is unresolved. The CDR3 consists of 15 residues. Germline assignment: CDR1 ENHRY and CDR2 SYGVKD. The V and J ends lost 6 bases and 5 bases respectively, with 19 bases between them. CDR3 in amino acids: CAISDPQKGKTEAFF. In DNA form, the CDR3 reads TGTGCCATCAGCGACCCTCAGAAGGGTAAGACTGAAGCTTTCTTT.

This clone was recorded a few times. The chain has TRBV5-1 and TRBJ2-3; TRBD1 aligns across 9 bases. Germline V gene sequence: CDR1 SGHRS, CDR2 YFSETQ. There are 16 residues in the CDR3. The J segment lost 0 bases and the V segment lost 0 bases, leaving 2 bases of the junction unmatched. The CDR3 nucleotides are TGCGCCAGCAGCTTGGCCGACAGGGGGAGCACAGATACGCAGTATTTT. Its protein is CASSLADRGSTDTQYF.

V usage is TRBV7-2 and J usage is TRBJ2-5, with D uncertain. The CDR3 sequence is 11 residues long. Trimming left V 5 bases short and J 3 bases short, with 4 bases between. CDR1 is SGHTA, CDR2 FQGNSA, per germline. The CDR3 nucleotides are TGTGCCAGCAGCCCCAAAGAGACCCAGTACTTC. Residues: CASSPKETQYF.

The table lists this clone with a count of one. V usage is TRBV4-1 and J usage is TRBJ1-6; TRBD1 agrees at 9 bases. Germline CDR1 MGHRA, CDR2 YSYEKL. The J segment lost 9 bases and the V segment lost 2 bases, leaving 2 bases of the junction unmatched. The CDR3 runs to 14 residues. The CDR3 nucleotides read TGCGCCAGCAGCCAACAACAGGGGGCTTCACCCCTCCACTTT. Protein sequence: CASSQQQGASPLHF.

The genes are TRBV5-1 and TRBJ2-2; D unresolved. Germline CDR1 is SGHRS and CDR2 is YFSETQ. The CDR3 is 16 residues long. V was pared by 10 bases and J by 0 bases, with 19 bases between. The CDR3 loop reads CASRDTPESNTGELFF. The CDR3 DNA follows: TGCGCCTCTAGAGACACCCCCGAATCGAACACCGGGGAGCTGTTTTTT.

J is TRBJ1-4 and V is TRBV6-6; 7 bases are a match to TRBD1. Germline-derived CDR1 and CDR2 are MNHNY and SVGAGI (reference sequence). Losses at the gene ends were 8 bases for V and 8 bases for J; bases not matched to a gene: 14. The CDR3 has 15 amino acids. The CDR3 region has the DNA TGTGCCAGCCGTACCGCAGGGGGTTCAGGAGAAAAACTGTTTTTT. It is translated as CASRTAGGSGEKLFF.

The CDR3 nucleotides read TGTGCCAGCAGCCAAGGGTCCGGGACAACGTTAAATGAAAAACTGTTTTTT. This gives the protein CASSQGSGTTLNEKLFF. This sequence joins TRBV14 and TRBJ1-4; possible D gene TRBD1, 6 bases. The length of the CDR3 is 17 residues. The germline V gene encodes CDR1 SGHDN and CDR2 FVKESK. V was trimmed by 1 base and J by 5 bases, leaving 17 bases between them.

The V and J genes are TRBV16 and TRBJ1-2; 9 bases are a match to TRBD1. Trimming removed 2 bases from V and 0 bases from J; junction bases left unmatched: 7. Germline lookup yields CDR1 KGHSY and CDR2 FQNENV. CDR3 length: 17 amino acids. This chain's CDR3 is CASSQHGTGNPNYGYTF. Written as DNA, the CDR3 is TGTGCCAGCAGCCAACATGGGACAGGGAACCCTAACTATGGCTACACCTTC.

The CDR3 spells CASSFGQGDSYEQYF. The CDR3 nucleotides are TGTGCCAGCAGCTTTGGACAGGGGGACTCCTACGAGCAGTACTTC. This chain uses TRBV5-4 with TRBJ2-7, with TRBD1 matching 10 bases. Looked up from germline, CDR1 is SGHNT and CDR2 is YYREEE (reference sequence). The CDR3 has 15 residues. V trimming: 2 bases; J trimming: 0 bases; junction bases outside the gene matches: 2.

The chain combines TRBV18 with TRBJ2-1; 7 bases fit TRBD1. This CDR3 is 14 amino acids long. V was clipped by 5 bases and J by 5 bases; unmatched bases: 6. CDR1 is KGHSH and CDR2 is LQKENI in the germline V gene. The CDR3 DNA is TGTGCCAGCTCATTCCGGGACAGTGACAATGAGCAGTTCTTC. Its translation: CASSFRDSDNEQFF.

The J gene is TRBJ2-3, the V gene TRBV18; D might be TRBD1 (5 bases). From germline, CDR1 is KGHSH and CDR2 LQKENI. Trimming cost V 9 bases and J 4 bases, with 14 bases left between them. CDR3 size: 13 residues. CDR3 residues: CASARDEADTQYF. The CDR3 coding sequence is TGTGCCAGTGCCAGGGATGAAGCAGATACGCAGTATTTT.

The chain recombines TRBV28 with TRBJ2-3, with 7 bases aligning to TRBD2. This CDR3 has 14 amino acids. Germline V CDR1 and CDR2: MDHEN, SYDVKM. V was clipped by 5 bases and J by 6 bases; unmatched bases: 8. The CDR3 protein is CASSLLLAGDTQYF. For the CDR3, the DNA is TGTGCCAGCAGTCTACTATTAGCGGGTGATACGCAGTATTTT.

V and J are TRBV19 and TRBJ2-1, with D hard to call. Per the germline V gene, CDR1 is LNHDA and CDR2 is SQIVND (reference sequence). CDR3 length equals 15 residues. V was cut by 4 bases and J by 4 bases, with 14 bases left in between. Here the CDR3 DNA reads TGTGCCAGTAGTACCTCTCGAAGGGCATACAATGAGCAGTTCTTC. As protein: CASSTSRRAYNEQFF. Drawing the rest from reference TRBV19 and TRBJ2-1, the complete variable domain is DGGITQSPKYLFRKEGQNVTLSCEQNLNHDAMYWYRQDPGQGLRLIYYSQIVNDFQKGDIAEGYSVSREKKESFPLTVTSAQKNPTAFYLCASSTSRRAYNEQFFGPGTRLTVL.

V gene TRBV5-4 combines with J gene TRBJ1-4; the D is unclear. The CDR3 has 15 amino acids. V was shortened by 0 bases and J by 2 bases, with 8 bases between the two germline ends. Germline loops: CDR1 SGHNT, CDR2 YYREEE (reference sequence). DNA for the CDR3: TGTGCCAGCAGCTTGGGGGGAGTTACTAATGAAAAACTGTTTTTT. Its protein product is CASSLGGVTNEKLFF.

The chain combines TRBV5-5 with TRBJ2-5; D remains unclear. V was trimmed by 1 base and J by 1 base, leaving 11 bases between them. From germline, CDR1 is SGHKS and CDR2 YYEKEE (reference sequence). CDR3 length: 15 amino acids. CDR3 region: CASSLSPVLQETQYF. The CDR3 coding sequence is TGTGCCAGCAGCTTGTCGCCGGTCCTCCAAGAGACCCAGTACTTC.

V usage is TRBV19 and J usage is TRBJ1-2, with D hard to call. This CDR3 contains 15 residues. V dropped 1 base and J dropped 0 bases, with 9 bases sitting between them. Germline loops: CDR1 LNHDA, CDR2 SQIVND (reference sequence). CDR3 nucleotide sequence: TGTGCCAGTAGTATAGTGGCAACGGCTAACTATGGCTACACCTTC. It codes for CASSIVATANYGYTF.

The V call is TRBV5-1, the J call TRBJ1-2; D remains ambiguous. The germline CDR1 and CDR2 sequences are SGHRS and YFSETQ. V was shortened by 4 bases and J by 4 bases, with 11 bases between the two germline ends. This CDR3 contains 13 residues. The CDR3 is CASSPEAGYGYTF. CDR3 bases: TGCGCCAGCAGCCCCGAGGCAGGCTATGGCTACACCTTC.

Comment on this clone: In the same sample, other DNA sequences code for this CDR3. This sequence joins TRBV7-8 and TRBJ1-2; 7 positions agree with TRBD1. V dropped 6 bases and J dropped 3; count of bases not matched to a gene: 13. CDR3 length equals 16 residues. Per the germline V gene, CDR1 is SGHVS and CDR2 is FQNEAQ. The CDR3 sequence is CASSLKRTGTDYGYTF. CDR3 nucleotide sequence: TGTGCCAGCAGTTTAAAAAGGACAGGTACCGACTATGGCTACACCTTC.

The V call is TRBV5-1, the J call TRBJ2-1, with a tentative D call TRBD1 (5 bases). Germline V CDR1 and CDR2: SGHRS, YFSETQ. Trimming removed 0 bases at V and 5 bases at J, with 12 bases between. The CDR3 consists of 15 residues. For the CDR3, the DNA is TGCGCCAGCAGCTTGGCCGGCAGGGAAGACAATGAGCAGTTCTTC. This codes for CASSLAGREDNEQFF. Complete variable domain (other parts from reference TRBV5-1 and TRBJ2-1): KAGVTQTPRYLIKTRGQQVTLSCSPISGHRSVSWYQQTPGQGLQFLFEYFSETQRNKGNFPGRFSGRQFSNSRSEMNVSTLELGDSALYLCASSLAGREDNEQFFGPGTRLTVL.

Only a few counts were recorded for this clone. This sequence joins TRBV15 and TRBJ1-3, with D tentatively TRBD1 (5 bases). This CDR3 has 16 residues. The germline gives CDR1 LNHNV, CDR2 YYDKDF (reference sequence). The V end lost 5 bases, the J end lost 0 bases, and 14 bases lay between the germline ends. The CDR3 DNA reads as TGTGCCACCAGCGGGGGGGGACGGCGCTCTGGAAACACCATATATTTT. Protein product: CATSGGGRRSGNTIYF.